The 7 T cell receptor beta chains below come from one sample, sequenced in a study of radiation and T cells in renal cell carcinoma. As for time point: blood 2 weeks post-SBRT. Treatment defined: 15 Gy SBRT to primary tumor, nephrectomy 4 weeks later. Profiled with immunoSEQ multiplex PCR; TCRdb holds only in-frame clones, not every one. The table lists about 150,000 clones, approximately 90% of them singletons. The specimen was blood, collected from a patient whose treatment included radiotherapy and nephrectomy. These receptors originate from a woman aged 45-59 years with renal cell carcinoma.

The chain uses TRBV5-4 and TRBJ2-2; 10 bases are a match to TRBD2. The CDR3 has 14 amino acids. Germline values: CDR1 SGHNT, CDR2 YYREEE (reference sequence). The V gene end was trimmed by 5 bases and the J gene end by 6 bases; junction bases not matched to a gene: 4. The DNA of the CDR3 is TGTGCCAGCAGGGAGCGGGGGGGCCCCGGGGAGCTGTTTTTT. This translates into CASRERGGPGELFF.

The V call is TRBV4-3, the J call TRBJ2-1; D ambiguous. CDR3 size: 14 residues. Trimming removed 2 bases from V and 5 bases from J, with 10 bases in between. The germline V gene encodes CDR1 LGHNA and CDR2 YSLEER. Written as DNA, the CDR3 is TGCGCCAGCAGCCAAATGACCCGGGACAATGAGCAGTTCTTC. This gives the protein CASSQMTRDNEQFF.

V gene TRBV5-6 combines with J gene TRBJ2-1, with unresolved D. The CDR3 is 9 amino acids. V dropped 4 bases and J dropped 7 bases, with 0 bases sitting between them. Germline CDR1 SGHDT, CDR2 YYEEEE. The CDR3, as DNA: TGTGCCAGCAGCAATGAGCAGTTCTTC. This encodes CASSNEQFF.

V gene TRBV9 combines with J gene TRBJ1-4, with D possibly matching TRBD1 (5 bases). The ends were cut back, 4 bases at V and 5 bases at J, with 21 bases in the middle. Germline V gene lookup returns CDR1 SGDLS and CDR2 YYNGEE. The CDR3 has 17 residues. The CDR3 DNA follows: TGTGCCAGCAGCCCAGACCGGACTTTTTCAGGGAATGAAAAACTGTTTTTT. Residues: CASSPDRTFSGNEKLFF.

V usage is TRBV5-4 and J usage is TRBJ2-1; the match to TRBD1 covers 9 bases. The germline CDR1 and CDR2 sequences are SGHNT and YYREEE (reference sequence). CDR3 length: 16 amino acids. J was trimmed by 7 bases and V by 1 base; bases with no gene match: 9. This chain's CDR3 is CASSLRSGTGKNEQFF. The CDR3 DNA is TGTGCCAGCAGCTTGCGATCAGGGACAGGGAAGAATGAGCAGTTCTTC.

The chain joins TRBV18 to TRBJ1-1; no clear D. This CDR3 has 14 amino acids. Germline loops: CDR1 KGHSH, CDR2 LQKENI. Trimming took 6 bases from V and 1 from J, leaving 12 bases between them. The CDR3 spells CASSPIPRNTEAFF. The CDR3 DNA sequence: TGTGCCAGCTCCCCGATCCCAAGGAACACTGAAGCTTTCTTT.

The chain has TRBV6-5 and TRBJ2-1; D possibly corresponds to TRBD2 (5 bases). CDR3 length equals 16 residues. Germline V CDR1 and CDR2: MNHEY, SVGAGI. V shed 0 bases and J shed 8 bases, with 17 bases lying between them. CDR3 nucleotides: TGTGCCAGCAGTTACTCGAGGACTCGCGGCGGCGATGAGCAGTTCTTC. This codes for CASSYSRTRGGDEQFF.